The 18 T cell receptor beta chains below all came from one sample that was sequenced in a study of cytomegalovirus exposure and HLA in healthy donors. Researchers ran the PCR with 60 Vbeta and 13 Jbeta primers. The data were produced by immunoSEQ multiplex PCR, yet TCRdb's version contains in-frame clones alone and is incomplete. The table lists 250,000 to 350,000 clones, more than 80% of them singletons. What was sequenced was PBMCs. The receptors originated from a man aged 35 to 55 in good health and CMV-seropositive.

V usage is TRBV5-6 and J usage is TRBJ2-7, with no clear D. Germline V CDR1 and CDR2: SGHDT, YYEEEE. The V end lost 4 bases, the J end lost 0 bases, and 11 bases lay between the germline ends. The CDR3 runs 14 residues. The CDR3 loop reads CASSEILLSYEQYF. The DNA of the CDR3 is TGTGCCAGCAGCGAAATCTTACTCTCCTACGAGCAGTACTTC.

This sequence joins TRBV28 and TRBJ2-7; D is uncertain. The CDR3 spans 14 residues. The ends were cut back, 5 bases at V and 0 bases at J, with 11 bases in the middle. Germline CDR1 is MDHEN and CDR2 is SYDVKM. In DNA form, the CDR3 reads TGTGCCAGCAGTGCCCGAACGCGCTCCTACGAGCAGTACTTC. Its protein product is CASSARTRSYEQYF.

This clone occurred a few times. The rearrangement uses TRBV29-1 and TRBJ1-3, with 8 bases lining up with TRBD1. The trim removed 0 bases at V and 0 bases at J, leaving 4 bases unmatched. The CDR3 has 16 residues. Germline lookup yields CDR1 SQVTM and CDR2 ANQGSEA. This chain's CDR3 is CSVEDRGTGSGNTIYF. In DNA form, the CDR3 reads TGCAGCGTTGAAGATAGAGGGACAGGCTCTGGAAACACCATATATTTT. Full variable domain (remainder filled in from reference TRBV29-1 and TRBJ1-3): SAVISQKPSRDICQRGTSLTIQCQVDSQVTMMFWYRQQPGQSLTLIATANQGSEATYESGFVIDKFPISRPNLTFSTLTVSNMSPEDSSIYLCSVEDRGTGSGNTIYFGEGSWLTVV.

V gene TRBV27 combines with J gene TRBJ2-5, with 7 nucleotides matching TRBD2. The DNA end is a closer match to TRBJ2-7, so the J assignment may be wrong. CDR3 length equals 14 residues. CDR1 is MNHEY, CDR2 SMNVEV, per germline (reference sequence). CDR3 residues: CASFGGDRPYEQYF. CDR3 sequence (DNA): TGTGCCAGCTTTGGGGGGGACCGACCCTACGAGCAGTACTTC.

The chain carries TRBV27 and TRBJ2-7; TRBD1 matches at 12 bases. This CDR3 comprises 15 residues. J lost 2 bases, V lost 6 bases, and 5 bases had no gene match. Germline CDR1 and CDR2: MNHEY and SMNVEV (reference sequence). CDR3 sequence reads: CASSRDRGRPYEQYF. CDR3 DNA sequence: TGTGCCAGCAGCAGGGACAGGGGGCGCCCCTACGAGCAGTACTTC.

The chain links TRBV27 to TRBJ2-7, with TRBD2 matching over 12 bases. Germline V CDR1 and CDR2: MNHEY, SMNVEV (reference sequence). V was pared by 3 bases and J by 0 bases, with 15 bases of the junction left unmatched. The CDR3 loop spans 20 amino acids. The CDR3 sequence: CASSFSSGRGMQASSYEQYF. DNA for the CDR3: TGTGCCAGCAGTTTCTCTAGCGGGAGGGGTATGCAAGCGAGCTCCTACGAGCAGTACTTC.

The J gene is TRBJ2-7, the V gene TRBV10-3; 7 nucleotides agree with TRBD1. The CDR3 has 13 residues. The V and J ends lost 6 bases and 7 bases, in that order; junction bases with no gene match: 9. The V gene's germline CDR1 is ENHRY and CDR2 SYGVKD. As DNA, the CDR3 is TGTGCCATCAGCCCGGGACAGTCTAGGGAGCAGTACTTC. It specifies CAISPGQSREQYF.

In its sample, this clone was seen once. The chain recombines TRBV2 with TRBJ1-5, with a possible D match to TRBD1 (6 bases). V was clipped by 5 bases and J by 3 bases, with 11 bases between them. The CDR3 is 14 residues long. CDR1 and CDR2 (germline): SNHLY, FYNNEI. The CDR3 spells CASSRGHYNQPQHF. CDR3 in DNA: TGTGCCAGCAGTAGGGGACACTACAATCAGCCCCAGCATTTT.

V gene TRBV4-2 combines with J gene TRBJ1-5, with D possibly matching TRBD1 (5 bases). The CDR3 is 14 residues long. Trimming stripped 0 bases from V and 7 bases from J, with 10 bases between. CDR1 and CDR2 from the germline V gene are LGHNA and YNFKEQ. CDR3 bases: TGTGCCAGCAGCCAAGATGGGGCGGGACAGCCCCAGCATTTT. This codes for CASSQDGAGQPQHF.

The chain joins TRBV14 to TRBJ2-3; TRBD2 matches 12 bases. The CDR3 covers 17 residues. V shed 0 bases and J 5 bases; nucleotides not matched to a gene: 6. Germline assignment: CDR1 SGHDN and CDR2 FVKESK. CDR3 DNA sequence: TGTGCCAGCAGCCAAGACGGGCTAGCGGGAGGGGGAGATACGCAGTATTTT. Translation gives CASSQDGLAGGGDTQYF.

This chain joins TRBV11-1 and TRBJ2-7, with 8 bases aligning to TRBD1. The V and J ends lost 7 bases and 3 bases, in that order; junction bases with no gene match: 8. CDR1 is SGHAT, CDR2 FQDESV, per germline (reference sequence). The CDR3 consists of 14 residues. In DNA form, the CDR3 reads TGTGCCAGCACCCCGTACGGGACAGGCTACGAGCAGTACTTC. This sequence encodes CASTPYGTGYEQYF. The full variable domain, completed using reference TRBV11-1 and TRBJ2-7, is EAEVAQSPRYKITEKSQAVAFWCDPISGHATLYWYRQILGQGPELLVQFQDESVVDDSQLPKDRFSAERLKGVDSTLKIQPAELGDSAMYLCASTPYGTGYEQYFGPGTRLTVT.

CDR3 coding DNA: TGTGCCAGCAGTAAGCGGGAGGAAGAGACCCAGTACTTC. Amino acids: CASSKREEETQYF. The chain joins TRBV7-3 to TRBJ2-5, with 9 bases aligning to TRBD2. Trimming took 6 bases from V and 3 from J; bases not matched to a gene: 2. The CDR3 runs 13 residues. The germline V gene encodes CDR1 SGHTA and CDR2 FQGTGA.

V is TRBV19 and J is TRBJ1-1, with 9 bases that match TRBD1. In germline, CDR1 is LNHDA, CDR2 SQIVND (reference sequence). V was clipped by 7 bases and J by 1 base; unmatched bases: 10. CDR3 length: 16 amino acids. This CDR3 is CASTTIGTGPNTEAFF. The CDR3 bases are TGTGCCAGTACCACTATAGGGACAGGGCCGAACACTGAAGCTTTCTTT.

This chain joins TRBV27 and TRBJ2-1; TRBD2 agrees at 9 bases. Germline-derived CDR1 and CDR2 are MNHEY and SMNVEV (reference sequence). The V gene end was trimmed by 6 bases and the J gene end by 0 bases; junction bases not matched to a gene: 3. CDR3 length: 15 residues. The CDR3 here is CASRYSGGSYNEQFF. The CDR3 nucleotides are TGTGCCAGCAGATATAGCGGGGGCTCCTACAATGAGCAGTTCTTC.

The chain combines TRBV7-9 with TRBJ2-7; 12 positions match TRBD2. This CDR3 has 17 residues. Per germline, CDR1 SEHNR and CDR2 FQNEAQ (reference sequence). J was trimmed by 5 bases and V by 5 bases; bases with no gene match: 13. The chain's CDR3 is CASSRPSGTSGFNEQYF. The CDR3 nucleotides read TGTGCCAGCAGCCGACCCTCCGGGACTAGCGGGTTCAACGAGCAGTACTTC. Together with reference TRBV7-9 and TRBJ2-7, the CDR3 gives the full variable domain: DTGVSQNPRHKITKRGQNVTFRCDPISEHNRLYWYRQTLGQGPEFLTYFQNEAQLEKSRLLSDRFSAERPKGSFSTLEIQRTEQGDSAMYLCASSRPSGTSGFNEQYFGPGTRLTVT.

The rearrangement joins TRBV28 to TRBJ2-7, with 12 bases matching TRBD1. Germline values: CDR1 MDHEN, CDR2 SYDVKM. The V segment lost 6 bases and the J segment 7 bases; nucleotides outside the gene matches: 10. The CDR3 spans 15 residues. The CDR3 loop is CASSLGTGGSREQYF. CDR3 coding DNA: TGTGCCAGCAGCCTCGGGACAGGGGGCTCGAGGGAGCAGTACTTC.

The V call is TRBV13, the J call TRBJ2-5; 9 bases map to TRBD2. The J call may be in error: the DNA end matches TRBJ2-7 better. This CDR3 has 17 amino acids. The germline CDR1 and CDR2 sequences are PRHDT and FYEKMQ (reference sequence). The CDR3 is CASSPQGVAGVAYEQYF. The CDR3 DNA sequence: TGTGCCAGCAGCCCCCAGGGGGTAGCGGGAGTCGCCTACGAGCAGTACTTC.

The chain recombines TRBV6-5 with TRBJ2-7; D uncertain. This CDR3 contains 14 residues. Germline V gene sequence: CDR1 MNHEY, CDR2 SVGAGI. Between the trimmed V and J ends, which lost 7 bases and 1 base, there was a span of 14 bases. The CDR3 region has the DNA TGTGCCAGCACCCCCGGGTTCTCGTCCTACGAGCAGTACTTC. Its protein is CASTPGFSSYEQYF.